This T cell receptor beta chain was found in a study of blood T cells in healthy people across ages. This clonotype was found a few times. Alongside a J-beta primer mix, a sample-barcoded 5' primer served in a second PCR lasting roughly 7 to 12 cycles. Via MiXCR, TCRdb re-called the 5' RACE reads, giving one row per CDR3 protein. The table has roughly 1 million distinct CDR3 sequences, approximately 26% seen once. This CDR3 spans 15 amino acids. The germline CDR1 and CDR2 sequences are MNHNS and SASEGT. Trimming took 11 bases from V and 6 from J; bases not matched to a gene: 16. Each donor gave around 9.3 milliliters of peripheral blood. Extractions gave at least 5 micrograms of total RNA per sample. These data also featured in a second study, about T cells of mothers and their children. That paper notes: A few healthy Caucasian mothers, along with their six children, served as the donors.

The chain links TRBV6-1 to TRBJ1-5; TRBD1 agrees at 7 bases. This sequence originates from a girl aged 2-9 years in good health. The sample was blood. CDR3 residues: CASRGGQSRFQPQHF. In DNA form, the CDR3 reads TGTGCCTCACGGGGGGGACAGTCGAGATTTCAGCCCCAGCATTTT.